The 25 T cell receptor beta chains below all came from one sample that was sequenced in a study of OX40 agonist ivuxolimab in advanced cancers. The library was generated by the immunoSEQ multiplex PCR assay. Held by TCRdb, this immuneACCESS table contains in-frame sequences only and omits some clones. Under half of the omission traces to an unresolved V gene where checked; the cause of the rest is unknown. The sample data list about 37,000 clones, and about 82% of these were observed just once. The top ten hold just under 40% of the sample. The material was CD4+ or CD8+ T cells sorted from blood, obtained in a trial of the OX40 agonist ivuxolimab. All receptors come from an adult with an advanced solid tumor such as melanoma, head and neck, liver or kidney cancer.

Here the CDR3 reads CASKSGGSGNTIYF. DNA for the CDR3: TGTGCCAGCAAATCGGGGGGCTCTGGAAACACCATATATTTT. The J gene is TRBJ1-3, the V gene TRBV2; perhaps TRBD1 as D (5 bases). The V and J ends lost 7 bases and 0 bases respectively, with 10 bases between them. Germline V gene sequence: CDR1 SNHLY, CDR2 FYNNEI. The CDR3 runs 14 residues.

As DNA, the CDR3 is TGCGCCAGCAAACCAAGTGGTCTTTCTCGGCGACTCAATGAGCAGTTCTTC. Translation: CASKPSGLSRRLNEQFF. The chain recombines TRBV4-1 with TRBJ2-1, with D uncertain. The CDR3 is made up of 17 amino acids. Germline CDR1 is MGHRA and CDR2 is YSYEKL. The germline V and J ends were trimmed by 7 bases and 6 bases, with 25 bases remaining between them.

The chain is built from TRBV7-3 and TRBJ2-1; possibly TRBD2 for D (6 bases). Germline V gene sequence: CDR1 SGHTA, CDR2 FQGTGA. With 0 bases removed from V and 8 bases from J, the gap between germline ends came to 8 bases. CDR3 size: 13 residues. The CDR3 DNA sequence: TGTGCCAGCAGCTTAACGGAGGGCGATGAGCAGTTCTTC. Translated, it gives CASSLTEGDEQFF.

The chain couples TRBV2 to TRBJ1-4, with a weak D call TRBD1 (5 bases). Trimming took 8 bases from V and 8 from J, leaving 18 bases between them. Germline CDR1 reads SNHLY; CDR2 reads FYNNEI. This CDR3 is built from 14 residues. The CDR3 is CASGDSTVTEKLFF. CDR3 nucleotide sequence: TGTGCCAGCGGAGACAGCACAGTAACGGAAAAACTGTTTTTT.

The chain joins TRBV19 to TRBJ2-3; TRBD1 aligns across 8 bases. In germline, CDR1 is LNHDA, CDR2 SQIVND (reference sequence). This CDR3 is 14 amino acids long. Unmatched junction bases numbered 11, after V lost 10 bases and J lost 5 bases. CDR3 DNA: TGTGCCACCCACCAGGGGGCTGGGAGAGATACGCAGTATTTT. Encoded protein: CATHQGAGRDTQYF.

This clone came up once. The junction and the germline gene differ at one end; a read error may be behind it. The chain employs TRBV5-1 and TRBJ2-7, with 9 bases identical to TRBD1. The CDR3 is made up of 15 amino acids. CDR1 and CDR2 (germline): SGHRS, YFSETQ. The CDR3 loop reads CASNLVGTGKNEQYF. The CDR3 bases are TGCGCCAGCAACTTGGTCGGGACAGGGAAGAACGAGCAGTACTTC.

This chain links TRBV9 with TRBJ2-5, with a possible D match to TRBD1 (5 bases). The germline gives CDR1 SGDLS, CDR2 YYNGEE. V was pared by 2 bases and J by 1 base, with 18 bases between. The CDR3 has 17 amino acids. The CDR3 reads CASSVPRDSQIQETQYF. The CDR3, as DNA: TGTGCCAGCAGCGTCCCGCGAGACAGCCAGATCCAAGAGACCCAGTACTTC.

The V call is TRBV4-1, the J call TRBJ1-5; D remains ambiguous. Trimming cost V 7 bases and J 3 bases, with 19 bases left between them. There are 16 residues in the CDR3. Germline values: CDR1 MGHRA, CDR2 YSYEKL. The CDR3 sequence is CASTTSAGRPNQPQHF. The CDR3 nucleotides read TGCGCCAGCACCACCAGCGCGGGTAGGCCCAATCAGCCCCAGCATTTT.

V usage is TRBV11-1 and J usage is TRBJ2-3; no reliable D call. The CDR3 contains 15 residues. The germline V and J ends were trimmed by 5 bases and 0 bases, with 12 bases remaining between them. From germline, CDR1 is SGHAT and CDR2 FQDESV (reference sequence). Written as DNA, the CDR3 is TGTGCCAGCAGCCGAACGGGCGGTAGCACAGATACGCAGTATTTT. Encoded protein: CASSRTGGSTDTQYF.

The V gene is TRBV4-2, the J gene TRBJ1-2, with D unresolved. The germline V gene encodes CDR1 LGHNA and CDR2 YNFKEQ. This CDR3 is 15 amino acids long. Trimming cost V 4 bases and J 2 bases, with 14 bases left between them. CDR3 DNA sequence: TGTGCCAGCAGCCCCGACTTAACATCGAACTATGGCTACACCTTC. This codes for CASSPDLTSNYGYTF.

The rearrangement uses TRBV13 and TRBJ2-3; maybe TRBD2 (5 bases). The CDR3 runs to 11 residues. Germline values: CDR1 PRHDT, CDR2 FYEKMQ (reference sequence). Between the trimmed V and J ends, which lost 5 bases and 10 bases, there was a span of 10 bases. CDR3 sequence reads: CASSQAGAQYF. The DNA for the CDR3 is TGTGCCAGCAGCCAGGCCGGGGCGCAGTATTTT.

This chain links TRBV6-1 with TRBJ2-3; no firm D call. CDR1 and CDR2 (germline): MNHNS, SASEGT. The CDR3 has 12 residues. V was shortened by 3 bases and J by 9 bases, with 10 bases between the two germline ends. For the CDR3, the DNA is TGTGCCAGCAGTGAGCGAGAGGCGACGCAGTATTTT. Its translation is CASSEREATQYF.

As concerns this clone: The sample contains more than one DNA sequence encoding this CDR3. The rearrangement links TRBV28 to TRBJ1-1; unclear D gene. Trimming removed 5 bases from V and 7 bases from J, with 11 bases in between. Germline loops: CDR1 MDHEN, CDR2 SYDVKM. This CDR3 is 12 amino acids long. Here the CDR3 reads CASSLGRDEAFF. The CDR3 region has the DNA TGTGCCAGCAGTCTCGGACGGGATGAAGCTTTCTTT.

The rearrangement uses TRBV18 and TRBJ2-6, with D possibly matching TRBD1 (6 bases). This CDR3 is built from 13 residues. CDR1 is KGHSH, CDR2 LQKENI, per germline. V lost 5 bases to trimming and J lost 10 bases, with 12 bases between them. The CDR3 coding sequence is TGTGCCAGCTCAACGGACAGAAGTAACGTCCTGACTTTC. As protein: CASSTDRSNVLTF.

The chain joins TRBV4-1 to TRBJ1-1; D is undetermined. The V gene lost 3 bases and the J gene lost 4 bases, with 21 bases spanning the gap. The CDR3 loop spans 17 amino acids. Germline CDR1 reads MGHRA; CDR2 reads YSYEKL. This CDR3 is CASSQPTSASGLTEAFF. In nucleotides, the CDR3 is TGCGCCAGCAGCCAGCCGACCTCCGCATCCGGTCTCACTGAAGCTTTCTTT.

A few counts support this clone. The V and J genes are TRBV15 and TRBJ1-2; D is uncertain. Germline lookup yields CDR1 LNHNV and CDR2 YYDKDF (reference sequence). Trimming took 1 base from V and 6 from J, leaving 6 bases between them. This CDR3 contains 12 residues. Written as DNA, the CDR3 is TGTGCCACCAGCAGAGGTCGGGATGGCTACACCTTC. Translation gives CATSRGRDGYTF.

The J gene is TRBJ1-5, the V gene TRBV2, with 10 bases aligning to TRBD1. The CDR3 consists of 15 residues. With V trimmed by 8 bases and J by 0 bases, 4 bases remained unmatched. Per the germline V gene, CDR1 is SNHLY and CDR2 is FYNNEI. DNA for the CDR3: TGTGCCAGCGAAGGGACAGGGGTTAGCAATCAGCCCCAGCATTTT. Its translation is CASEGTGVSNQPQHF.

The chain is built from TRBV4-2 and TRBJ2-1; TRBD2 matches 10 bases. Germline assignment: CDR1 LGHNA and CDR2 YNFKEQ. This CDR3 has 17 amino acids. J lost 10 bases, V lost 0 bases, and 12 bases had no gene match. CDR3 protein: CASSQEKRVAGGREQFF. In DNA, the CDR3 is TGTGCCAGCAGCCAAGAAAAGAGGGTAGCGGGAGGTCGAGAGCAGTTCTTC.

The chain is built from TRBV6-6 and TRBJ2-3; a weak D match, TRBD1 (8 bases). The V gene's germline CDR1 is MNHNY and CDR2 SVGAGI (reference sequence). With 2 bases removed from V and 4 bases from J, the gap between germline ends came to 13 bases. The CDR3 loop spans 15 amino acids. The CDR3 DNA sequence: TGTGCCAGCAGTTACAGGACAGGGAGGGCAGATACGCAGTATTTT. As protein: CASSYRTGRADTQYF.

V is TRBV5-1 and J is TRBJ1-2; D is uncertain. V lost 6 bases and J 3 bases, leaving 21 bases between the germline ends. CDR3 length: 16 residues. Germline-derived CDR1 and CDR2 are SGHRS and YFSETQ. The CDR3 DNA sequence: TGCGCCAGCACTAGTGGATGGGGTATTCAAGACTATGGCTACACCTTC. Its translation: CASTSGWGIQDYGYTF.

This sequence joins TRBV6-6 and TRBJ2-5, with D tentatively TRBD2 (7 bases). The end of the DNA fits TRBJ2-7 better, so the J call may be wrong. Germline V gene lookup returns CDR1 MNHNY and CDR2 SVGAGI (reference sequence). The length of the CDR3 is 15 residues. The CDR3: CASSYGAGAAYEQYF. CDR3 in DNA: TGTGCCAGCAGTTACGGGGCGGGGGCAGCCTACGAGCAGTACTTC.

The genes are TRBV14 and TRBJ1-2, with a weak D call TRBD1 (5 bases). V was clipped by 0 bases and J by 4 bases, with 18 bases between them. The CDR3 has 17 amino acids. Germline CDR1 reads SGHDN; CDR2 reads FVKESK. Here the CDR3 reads CASSQDRAGTSIYGYTF. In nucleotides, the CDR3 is TGTGCCAGCAGCCAAGACCGTGCAGGGACTTCAATCTATGGCTACACCTTC. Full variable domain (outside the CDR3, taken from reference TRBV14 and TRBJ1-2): EAGVTQFPSHSVIEKGQTVTLRCDPISGHDNLYWYRRVMGKEIKFLLHFVKESKQDESGMPNNRFLAERTGGTYSTLKVQPAELEDSGVYFCASSQDRAGTSIYGYTFGSGTRLTVV.

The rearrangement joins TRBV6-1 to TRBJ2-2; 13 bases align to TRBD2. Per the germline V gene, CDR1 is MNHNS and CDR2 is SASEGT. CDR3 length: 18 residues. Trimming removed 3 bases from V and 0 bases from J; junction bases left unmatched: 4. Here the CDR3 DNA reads TGTGCCAGCAGTGACAGACTAGCGGGGGGCACGAACACCGGGGAGCTGTTTTTT. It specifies CASSDRLAGGTNTGELFF.

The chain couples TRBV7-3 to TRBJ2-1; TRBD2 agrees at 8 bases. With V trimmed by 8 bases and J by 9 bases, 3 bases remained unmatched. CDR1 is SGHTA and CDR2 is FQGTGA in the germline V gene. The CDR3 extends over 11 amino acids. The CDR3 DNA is TGTGCCAGCTCGGCGGGAGGTGAGCAGTTCTTC. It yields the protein CASSAGGEQFF.

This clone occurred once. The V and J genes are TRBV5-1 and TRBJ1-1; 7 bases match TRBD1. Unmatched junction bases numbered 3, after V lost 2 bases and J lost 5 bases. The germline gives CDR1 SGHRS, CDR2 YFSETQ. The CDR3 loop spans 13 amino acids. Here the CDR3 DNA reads TGCGCCAGCAGCTTAGGGGGCCATACTGAAGCTTTCTTT. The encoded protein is CASSLGGHTEAFF.